Below are 28 T cell receptor beta chains sequenced from a single sample in a study of T cell changes during pregnancy in multiple sclerosis. The table came from immunoSEQ multiplex PCR; TCRdb's copy has only in-frame clones and leaves some out. The sample lists 90,000 to 120,000 clones, around 94% occurring once. The input for sequencing was peripheral blood, taken in the second trimester of pregnancy. The receptors here all came from a female donor with multiple sclerosis, enrolled in a pregnancy study.

Comment on this clone: At the DNA level, this CDR3 is encoded by other sequences in the same sample as well. The chain combines TRBV6-5 with TRBJ1-5; D is ambiguous. V lost 2 bases to trimming and J lost 2 bases, with 7 bases between them. The germline V gene has CDR1 MNHEY and CDR2 SVGAGI. This CDR3 has 14 amino acids. The CDR3 DNA follows: TGTGCCAGCAGTTACCGCGGGGGCAATCAGCCCCAGCATTTT. It yields the protein CASSYRGGNQPQHF.

The gene calls are TRBV19 and TRBJ1-5, with 9 bases aligning to TRBD1. The CDR3 consists of 15 residues. The germline V gene has CDR1 LNHDA and CDR2 SQIVND (reference sequence). The V and J ends lost 3 bases and 6 bases, in that order; junction bases with no gene match: 6. CDR3 protein: CASSILTGGGQPQHF. The CDR3 DNA reads TGTGCCAGTAGTATCTTGACAGGGGGTGGTCAGCCCCAGCATTTT.

The CDR3 nucleotides read TGTGCCAGCAGTTACTTCCAGCGGGATGGATCTGAGCAGTTCTTC. This codes for CASSYFQRDGSEQFF. The rearrangement joins TRBV6-5 to TRBJ2-1; 7 nucleotides match TRBD2. From germline, CDR1 is MNHEY and CDR2 SVGAGI. The CDR3 runs to 15 residues. Trimming at V came to 1 base and at J to 9 bases, leaving 9 bases not matched to a gene.

The J gene is TRBJ1-1, the V gene TRBV28, with 9 bases matching TRBD1. Germline CDR1 MDHEN, CDR2 SYDVKM. This CDR3 has 16 amino acids. Trimming took 6 bases from V and 4 from J; bases not matched to a gene: 12. This CDR3 is CASSLTGGAGSTEAFF. As DNA, the CDR3 is TGTGCCAGCAGCCTCACAGGGGGCGCGGGTAGCACTGAAGCTTTCTTT.

V and J are TRBV27 and TRBJ1-5; TRBD1 matches at 7 bases. This CDR3 comprises 17 residues. V lost 4 bases, J lost 8 bases, and 17 bases stayed unmatched. Germline CDR1 reads MNHEY; CDR2 reads SMNVEV (reference sequence). CDR3 region: CASSSIQGWFDVEPQHF. CDR3 coding DNA: TGTGCCAGCAGTTCCATACAGGGGTGGTTTGACGTGGAGCCCCAGCATTTT.

This chain joins TRBV30 and TRBJ2-2, with TRBD2 as a possible D gene (6 bases). Germline V CDR1 and CDR2: GTSNPN, SVGIG (reference sequence). This CDR3 has 14 residues. V shed 2 bases and J shed 3 bases, with 10 bases lying between them. The CDR3 protein is CAWSPGLHTGELFF. The CDR3 DNA reads as TGTGCCTGGAGTCCGGGACTGCACACCGGGGAGCTGTTTTTT.

The chain carries TRBV30 and TRBJ1-1; TRBD1 is a possible D gene (5 bases). Germline loops: CDR1 GTSNPN, CDR2 SVGIG (reference sequence). V was cut by 2 bases and J by 4 bases, with 14 bases left in between. CDR3 length: 14 amino acids. The CDR3 region has the DNA TGTGCCTGGAGTTTTGGGGGGTTCGGCACTGAAGCTTTCTTT. It is translated as CAWSFGGFGTEAFF.

The rearrangement joins TRBV5-6 to TRBJ1-6; D is perhaps TRBD1 (6 bases). This CDR3 contains 14 residues. The germline CDR1 and CDR2 sequences are SGHDT and YYEEEE. Deletions cut 5 bases from V and 9 bases from J, with 15 bases between. The CDR3, as DNA: TGTGCCAGCAGAGGACAGCTTTTCTTTTCACCCCTCCACTTT. The encoded protein is CASRGQLFFSPLHF.

This clone has only one observation. The genes are TRBV5-1 and TRBJ1-1; D possibly corresponds to TRBD1 (6 bases). CDR1 is SGHRS, CDR2 YFSETQ, per germline. The CDR3 is 15 residues long. Trimming took off 4 bases at V and 1 base at J, with 14 bases between the two ends. For the CDR3, the DNA is TGCGCCAGCAGCCGTTCCGGGACAACGAACACTGAAGCTTTCTTT. Encoded protein: CASSRSGTTNTEAFF.

This clone was seen a single time. The chain uses TRBV2 and TRBJ1-3; possible D gene TRBD1, 5 bases. The germline gives CDR1 SNHLY, CDR2 FYNNEI. V lost 3 bases and J lost 0, with 12 bases in between. The CDR3 totals 16 residues. The CDR3 loop reads CASSDQRGLSGNTIYF. CDR3 nucleotide sequence: TGTGCCAGCAGTGACCAGCGGGGCCTCTCTGGAAACACCATATATTTT.

The chain joins TRBV6-1 to TRBJ1-3; TRBD1 might be the D (6 bases). The CDR3 consists of 15 residues. V lost 7 bases to trimming and J lost 0 bases, with 13 bases between them. CDR1 is MNHNS, CDR2 SASEGT, per germline. CDR3 sequence: CASNSDRSSGNTIYF. The CDR3 DNA reads TGTGCCAGCAACTCTGACAGGAGCTCTGGAAACACCATATATTTT.

This clone was seen a single time. J is TRBJ2-1 and V is TRBV7-3; 9 bases are a match to TRBD1. Germline V CDR1 and CDR2: SGHTA, FQGTGA. J lost 9 bases, V lost 4 bases, and 4 bases had no gene match. The CDR3 is 13 amino acids. The CDR3 DNA follows: TGTGCCAGCAGCTGGGACAGGGAGGGTGAGCAGTTCTTC. It is translated as CASSWDREGEQFF.

The chain couples TRBV5-1 to TRBJ1-1; D gene ambiguous. Per the germline V gene, CDR1 is SGHRS and CDR2 is YFSETQ. Trimming pared 1 base from V and 0 bases from J, leaving 7 bases between. CDR3 length: 14 amino acids. Written as DNA, the CDR3 is TGCGCCAGCAGCTTGAGACATATGAACACTGAAGCTTTCTTT. Translating it yields CASSLRHMNTEAFF. Drawing the rest from reference TRBV5-1 and TRBJ1-1, the complete variable domain is KAGVTQTPRYLIKTRGQQVTLSCSPISGHRSVSWYQQTPGQGLQFLFEYFSETQRNKGNFPGRFSGRQFSNSRSEMNVSTLELGDSALYLCASSLRHMNTEAFFGQGTRLTVV.

V usage is TRBV9 and J usage is TRBJ2-1; TRBD1 might be the D (6 bases). Deletions cut 7 bases from V and 3 bases from J, with 14 bases between. The CDR3 has 14 residues. CDR1 and CDR2 from the germline V gene are SGDLS and YYNGEE. CDR3 sequence reads: CASDSGDRYNEQFF. In nucleotides, the CDR3 is TGTGCCAGCGACTCAGGGGATCGCTACAATGAGCAGTTCTTC. The full variable domain, in which reference TRBV9 and TRBJ2-1 provide the parts outside the CDR3, is DSGVTQTPKHLITATGQRVTLRCSPRSGDLSVYWYQQSLDQGLQFLIQYYNGEERAKGNILERFSAQQFPDLHSELNLSSLELGDSALYFCASDSGDRYNEQFFGPGTRLTVL.

The chain links TRBV18 to TRBJ1-2; a weak D match, TRBD1 (5 bases). Trimming removed 3 bases at V and 4 bases at J, with 9 bases between. Germline-derived CDR1 and CDR2 are KGHSH and LQKENI. This CDR3 has 13 residues. The CDR3 coding sequence is TGTGCCAGCTCACCGGGGGGAAGCTATGGCTACACCTTC. The encoded protein is CASSPGGSYGYTF.

The chain is built from TRBV7-2 and TRBJ2-7; 8 positions agree with TRBD1. J was trimmed by 1 base and V by 5 bases; bases with no gene match: 1. Germline values: CDR1 SGHTA, CDR2 FQGNSA. The CDR3 totals 13 residues. The CDR3 spells CASSRQGSYEQYF. The CDR3 nucleotides are TGTGCCAGCAGCAGACAGGGGTCCTACGAGCAGTACTTC.

The genes are TRBV2 and TRBJ2-7, with 10 bases fitting TRBD1. The germline V gene encodes CDR1 SNHLY and CDR2 FYNNEI. Trimming cost V 5 bases and J 7 bases; bases outside gene matches: 8. This CDR3 contains 14 residues. The CDR3 DNA reads as TGTGCCAGCAGTCAGGACAGGGGGGATGGGGAGCAGTACTTC. Protein sequence: CASSQDRGDGEQYF.

The rearrangement links TRBV6-1 to TRBJ2-3, with TRBD2 identical over 12 bases. The CDR3 length is 15 residues. CDR1 is MNHNS, CDR2 SASEGT, per germline. V shed 2 bases, J shed 6 bases, and the junction held 3 bases outside the gene matches. This CDR3 reads CASSETSGGRDTQYF. The CDR3 DNA reads as TGTGCCAGCAGTGAAACTAGCGGGGGGAGGGATACGCAGTATTTT.

V and J are TRBV7-3 and TRBJ2-3; D is undetermined. This CDR3 is built from 12 residues. Trimming removed 4 bases from V and 2 bases from J, with 4 bases in between. Germline V gene lookup returns CDR1 SGHTA and CDR2 FQGTGA. The CDR3 nucleotides are TGTGCCAGCAGCTCCGTCACAGATACGCAGTATTTT. This encodes CASSSVTDTQYF. Variable domain in full (rest from reference TRBV7-3 and TRBJ2-3): GAGVSQTPSNKVTEKGKYVELRCDPISGHTALYWYRQSLGQGPEFLIYFQGTGAADDSGLPNDRFFAVRPEGSVSTLKIQRTERGDSAVYLCASSSVTDTQYFGPGTRLTVL.

The J gene is TRBJ2-3, the V gene TRBV29-1, with 10 bases fitting TRBD2. V dropped 7 bases and J dropped 2; count of bases not matched to a gene: 6. This CDR3 contains 14 residues. Germline V gives CDR1 SQVTM, CDR2 ANQGSEA. In DNA form, the CDR3 reads TGCAGCGGGAAGCGGGAGGGCCACACAGATACGCAGTATTTT. It codes for CSGKREGHTDTQYF.

The genes are TRBV19 and TRBJ2-4, with 8 bases lining up with TRBD2. V dropped 1 base and J dropped 8; count of bases not matched to a gene: 13. The CDR3 consists of 17 residues. CDR1 is LNHDA, CDR2 SQIVND, per germline (reference sequence). The CDR3, as DNA: TGTGCCAGTAGTATAGCGGGAGGGGGGATCCTGAGGGACATTCAGTACTTC. Protein: CASSIAGGGILRDIQYF.

The CDR3 spells CASSLGEDSYNEQFF. The CDR3, as DNA: TGCGCCAGCAGCCTAGGGGAGGACTCCTACAATGAGCAGTTCTTC. The chain has TRBV5-1 and TRBJ2-1, with D perhaps TRBD2 (6 bases). CDR1 and CDR2 (germline): SGHRS, YFSETQ. This CDR3 contains 15 residues. V was clipped by 4 bases and J by 0 bases, with 11 bases between them.

This clone was observed a handful of times. V and J are TRBV7-2 and TRBJ1-5; D is uncertain. The CDR3 is 14 residues long. Germline CDR1 reads SGHTA; CDR2 reads FQGNSA. Trimming stripped 3 bases from V and 3 bases from J, with 9 bases between. This CDR3 reads CASSLGRFNQPQHF. CDR3 in DNA: TGTGCCAGCAGCTTGGGCAGGTTCAATCAGCCCCAGCATTTT.

This clone was detected only once. The chain recombines TRBV7-9 with TRBJ1-1; TRBD1 matches at 8 bases. CDR3 length: 15 amino acids. The germline V gene has CDR1 SEHNR and CDR2 FQNEAQ (reference sequence). V lost 5 bases to trimming and J lost 3 bases; unmatched junction nucleotides: 8. The CDR3 nucleotides are TGTGCCAGCAGCATAGGGGCAGGGGGCCACACTGAAGCTTTCTTT. Translated: CASSIGAGGHTEAFF.

In its sample, this clone was seen once. The chain is built from TRBV30 and TRBJ2-3; 8 nucleotides agree with TRBD2. After removal of 4 bases from V and 1 base from J, the junction contained 4 bases not matched to a gene. The germline gives CDR1 GTSNPN, CDR2 SVGIG (reference sequence). The CDR3 length is 14 residues. CDR3 in DNA: TGTGCCTGGATGGCTAGCGGGCGCACAGATACGCAGTATTTT. Protein product: CAWMASGRTDTQYF.

The CDR3 DNA sequence: TGTGCCAGCAGCCTTGAGAGTTTCTACAATGAGCAGTTCTTC. This gives the protein CASSLESFYNEQFF. The J gene is TRBJ2-1, the V gene TRBV7-6; D is unclear. With 5 bases removed from V and 3 bases from J, the gap between germline ends came to 11 bases. Per germline, CDR1 SGHVS and CDR2 FNYEAQ. The CDR3 has 14 residues.

The chain employs TRBV2 and TRBJ1-2; D possibly corresponds to TRBD1 (6 bases). Germline values: CDR1 SNHLY, CDR2 FYNNEI. Trimming shortened V by 4 bases and J by 6 bases, and 12 bases separated the two germline ends. The CDR3 contains 13 residues. CDR3 sequence (DNA): TGTGCCAGCAGTGTTTTACAGGGAGATGGCTACACCTTC. Encoded protein: CASSVLQGDGYTF.

The rearrangement joins TRBV30 to TRBJ1-5; TRBD1 is a possible D gene (5 bases). Trimming pared 2 bases from V and 7 bases from J, leaving 12 bases between. The CDR3 has 13 amino acids. Germline CDR1 is GTSNPN and CDR2 is SVGIG (reference sequence). The CDR3 sequence: CAWSPGGEQPQHF. Here the CDR3 DNA reads TGTGCCTGGAGTCCCGGGGGGGAGCAGCCCCAGCATTTT.